This TCR beta chain was profiled in a study of blood T cells in healthy people across ages. Notes on the study in general: Older age coincided with a roughly linear decline in TCR beta diversity per million T cells. The diversity estimates, figures obtained from one million T cells, were considered underestimates.

Germline V gives CDR1 MNHNS, CDR2 SASEGT. Trimming took off 5 bases at V and 1 base at J, with 10 bases between the two ends. CDR3 size: 14 residues. The second PCR ran about 6 to 12 cycles with a sample-barcoded 5' primer and J-beta primers. Samples each returned at least 3 million CDR3-containing paired-end reads. TCRdb used MiXCR to reprocess the 5' RACE reads, holding one entry per CDR3 protein. Among 850,000 to 1,300,000 distinct CDR3 sequences listed, 45% were seen once. On this clonotype: The antigen remains unidentified.

Isolating PBMCs gave at least 6 million of these cells per sample. Sequencing used blood. The receptor comes from a woman in her sixties or seventies in good health. The chain couples TRBV6-1 to TRBJ2-3; D is ambiguous. The CDR3 sequence: CASSKSRGTDTQYF. CDR3 nucleotide sequence: TGTGCCAGCAGTAAGTCAAGGGGCACAGATACGCAGTATTTT.